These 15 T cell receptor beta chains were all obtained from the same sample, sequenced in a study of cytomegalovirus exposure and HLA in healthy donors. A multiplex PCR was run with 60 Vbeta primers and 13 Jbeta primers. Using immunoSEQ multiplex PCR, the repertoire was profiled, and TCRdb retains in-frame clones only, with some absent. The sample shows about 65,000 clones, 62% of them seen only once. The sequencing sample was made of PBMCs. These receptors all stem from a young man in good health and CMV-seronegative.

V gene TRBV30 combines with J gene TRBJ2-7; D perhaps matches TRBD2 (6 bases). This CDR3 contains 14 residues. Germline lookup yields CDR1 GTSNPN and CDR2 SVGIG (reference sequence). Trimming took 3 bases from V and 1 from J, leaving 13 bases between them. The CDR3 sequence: CAWRPGLPSYEQYF. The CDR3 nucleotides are TGTGCCTGGAGACCGGGACTCCCATCCTACGAGCAGTACTTC.

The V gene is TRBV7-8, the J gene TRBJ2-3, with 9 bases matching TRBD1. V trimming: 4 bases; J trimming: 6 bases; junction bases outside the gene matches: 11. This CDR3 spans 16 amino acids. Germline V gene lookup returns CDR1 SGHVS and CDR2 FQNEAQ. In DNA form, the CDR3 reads TGTGCCAGCAGCTCCCCGGGACAGGGTGGAGTGGATACGCAGTATTTT. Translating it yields CASSSPGQGGVDTQYF.

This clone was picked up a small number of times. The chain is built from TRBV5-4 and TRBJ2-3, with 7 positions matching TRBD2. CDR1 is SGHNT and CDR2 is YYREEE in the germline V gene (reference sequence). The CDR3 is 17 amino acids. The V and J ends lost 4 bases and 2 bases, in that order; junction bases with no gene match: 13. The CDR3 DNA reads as TGTGCCAGCAGCCCTGGTTCGGGCGGGGGACCCACAGATACGCAGTATTTT. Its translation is CASSPGSGGGPTDTQYF.

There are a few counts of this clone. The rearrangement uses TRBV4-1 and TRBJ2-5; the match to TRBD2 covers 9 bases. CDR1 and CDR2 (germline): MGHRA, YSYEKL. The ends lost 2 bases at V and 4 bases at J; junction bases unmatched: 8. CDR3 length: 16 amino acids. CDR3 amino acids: CASSQTVRGGLETQYF. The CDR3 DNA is TGCGCCAGCAGCCAAACCGTGCGGGGGGGCCTAGAGACCCAGTACTTC.

The CDR3 region has the DNA TGTGCCAGCAGCATACGACAAGGGGCCAACTACGAGCAGTACTTC. Residues: CASSIRQGANYEQYF. The chain is built from TRBV7-9 and TRBJ2-7; D perhaps matches TRBD1 (5 bases). The CDR3 extends over 15 amino acids. V was trimmed by 5 bases and J by 3 bases, leaving 17 bases between them. Germline CDR1 and CDR2: SEHNR and FQNEAQ (reference sequence). The entire variable domain, with the rest obtained from reference TRBV7-9 and TRBJ2-7, is as follows: DTGVSQNPRHKITKRGQNVTFRCDPISEHNRLYWYRQTLGQGPEFLTYFQNEAQLEKSRLLSDRFSAERPKGSFSTLEIQRTEQGDSAMYLCASSIRQGANYEQYFGPGTRLTVT.

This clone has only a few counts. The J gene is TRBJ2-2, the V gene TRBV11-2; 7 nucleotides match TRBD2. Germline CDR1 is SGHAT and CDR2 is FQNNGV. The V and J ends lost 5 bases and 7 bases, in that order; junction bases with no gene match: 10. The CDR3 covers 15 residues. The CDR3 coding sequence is TGTGCCAGCAGCACGAGGGCTCCGGGGGGCGGGGAGCTGTTTTTT. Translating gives CASSTRAPGGGELFF. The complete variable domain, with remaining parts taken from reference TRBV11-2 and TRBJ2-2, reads EAGVAQSPRYKIIEKRQSVAFWCNPISGHATLYWYQQILGQGPKLLIQFQNNGVVDDSQLPKDRFSAERLKGVDSTLKIQPAKLEDSAVYLCASSTRAPGGGELFFGEGSRLTVL.

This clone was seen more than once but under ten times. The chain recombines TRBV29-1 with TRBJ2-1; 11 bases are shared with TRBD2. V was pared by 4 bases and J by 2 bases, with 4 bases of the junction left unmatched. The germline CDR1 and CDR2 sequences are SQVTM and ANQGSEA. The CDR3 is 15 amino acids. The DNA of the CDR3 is TGCAGCGTTGGTCTAGCGGGGGGACCCTACAATGAGCAGTTCTTC. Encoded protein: CSVGLAGGPYNEQFF.

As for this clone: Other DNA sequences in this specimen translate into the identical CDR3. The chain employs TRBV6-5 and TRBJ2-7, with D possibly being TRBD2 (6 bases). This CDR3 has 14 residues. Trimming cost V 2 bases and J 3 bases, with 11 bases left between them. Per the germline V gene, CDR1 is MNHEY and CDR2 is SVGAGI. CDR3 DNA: TGTGCCAGCAGTTACAGGCAGGGAGGCTACGAGCAGTACTTC. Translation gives CASSYRQGGYEQYF.

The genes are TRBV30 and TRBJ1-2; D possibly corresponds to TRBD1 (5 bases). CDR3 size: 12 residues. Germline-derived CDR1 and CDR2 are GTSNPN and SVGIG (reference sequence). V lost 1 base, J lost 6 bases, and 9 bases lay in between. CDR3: CAWSGGGNGYTF. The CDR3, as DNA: TGTGCCTGGAGTGGGGGGGGGAATGGCTACACCTTC.

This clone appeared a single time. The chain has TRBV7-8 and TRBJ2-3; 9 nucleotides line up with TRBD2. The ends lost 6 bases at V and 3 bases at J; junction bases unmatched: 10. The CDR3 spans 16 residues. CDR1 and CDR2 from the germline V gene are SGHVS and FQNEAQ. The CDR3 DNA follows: TGTGCCAGCAGAGGAGCGGGGGGTAGGTCGACAGATACGCAGTATTTT. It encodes CASRGAGGRSTDTQYF.

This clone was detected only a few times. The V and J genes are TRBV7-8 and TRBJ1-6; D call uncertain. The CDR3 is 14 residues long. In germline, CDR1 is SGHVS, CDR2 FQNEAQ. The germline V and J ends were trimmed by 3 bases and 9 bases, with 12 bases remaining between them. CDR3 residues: CASSFKGESSPLHF. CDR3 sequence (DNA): TGTGCCAGCAGCTTCAAGGGAGAAAGTTCACCCCTCCACTTT.

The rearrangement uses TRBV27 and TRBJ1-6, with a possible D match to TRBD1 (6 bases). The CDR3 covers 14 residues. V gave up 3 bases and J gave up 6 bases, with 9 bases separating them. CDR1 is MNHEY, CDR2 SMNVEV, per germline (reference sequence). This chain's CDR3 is CASSLGGPNSPLHF. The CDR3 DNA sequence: TGTGCCAGCAGTTTGGGGGGGCCTAATTCACCCCTCCACTTT.

CDR3 sequence reads: CASSSRGVETQYF. Written as DNA, the CDR3 is TGTGCCAGCAGTTCCAGGGGAGTGGAGACCCAGTACTTC. The chain links TRBV6-1 to TRBJ2-5, with D possibly TRBD1 on 6 matching bases. With 5 bases removed from V and 5 bases from J, the gap between germline ends came to 12 bases. The CDR3 consists of 13 residues. Germline V CDR1 and CDR2: MNHNS, SASEGT.

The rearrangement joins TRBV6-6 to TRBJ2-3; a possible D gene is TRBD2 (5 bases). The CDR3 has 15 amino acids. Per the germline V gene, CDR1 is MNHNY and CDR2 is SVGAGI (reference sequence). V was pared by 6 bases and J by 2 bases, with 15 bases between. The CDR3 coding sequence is TGTGCCAGCAGAGACCGGGGTGGGAACACAGATACGCAGTATTTT. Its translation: CASRDRGGNTDTQYF.

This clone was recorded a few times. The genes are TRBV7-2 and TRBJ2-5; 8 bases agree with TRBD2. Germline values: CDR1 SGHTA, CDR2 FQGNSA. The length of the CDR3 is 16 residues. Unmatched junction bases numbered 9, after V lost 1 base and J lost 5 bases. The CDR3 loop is CASSLGSGGRQETQYF. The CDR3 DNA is TGTGCCAGCAGCTTAGGATCGGGGGGGCGGCAGGAGACCCAGTACTTC.